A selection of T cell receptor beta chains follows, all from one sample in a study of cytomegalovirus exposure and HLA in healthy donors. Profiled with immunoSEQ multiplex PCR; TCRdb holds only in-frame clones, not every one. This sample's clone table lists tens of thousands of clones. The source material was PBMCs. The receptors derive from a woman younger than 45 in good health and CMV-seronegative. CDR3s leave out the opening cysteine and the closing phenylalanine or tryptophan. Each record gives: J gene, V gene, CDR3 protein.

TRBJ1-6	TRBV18	ASSRTGDNSPLH
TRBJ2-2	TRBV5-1	ASSLATRGLNTGELF
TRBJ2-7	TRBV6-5	ATRLAGDHEQY
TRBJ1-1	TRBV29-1	SVGRTGVVEAF
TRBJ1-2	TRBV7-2	ASSLKQGVGYT
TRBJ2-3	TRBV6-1	ASRRDYTDTQY
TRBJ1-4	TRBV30	AWRGPNEKLF
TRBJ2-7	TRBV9	ASSQGGDEQY
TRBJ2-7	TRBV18	ASSSQGMGYEQY
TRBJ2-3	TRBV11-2	ASRVTGGPTDTQY
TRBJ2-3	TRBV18	ASSLQGSTDTQY
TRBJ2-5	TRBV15	ATSSDRAGQETQY
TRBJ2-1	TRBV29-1	SVFGTGGDNEQF
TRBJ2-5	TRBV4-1	ASRSLAGVTETQY
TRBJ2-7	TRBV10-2	ASSGDSSYEQY
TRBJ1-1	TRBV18	ASSPPPRNTEAF
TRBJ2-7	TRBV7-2	ASSFYPGQGYEQY
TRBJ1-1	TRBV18	ASLTTAPNTEAF
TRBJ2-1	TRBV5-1	ASSLPKQF
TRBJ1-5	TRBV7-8	ASSPSYRDNQPQH
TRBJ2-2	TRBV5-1	ASSLLAGGNTGELF
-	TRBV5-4	ASSLETSGGAEGETQY
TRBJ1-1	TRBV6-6	ASRPGGTNTEAF
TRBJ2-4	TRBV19	ASSIVLAGIQY
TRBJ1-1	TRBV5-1	ASSFSTGGTEAF
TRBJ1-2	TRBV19	ASSAQGTDGYT
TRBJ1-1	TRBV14	ASSQEGGGNTEAF
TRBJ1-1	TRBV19	ASTQRGITEAF
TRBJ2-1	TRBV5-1	ASSIGLAGVGDEQF
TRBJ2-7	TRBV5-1	ASSLLPGLAYEQY
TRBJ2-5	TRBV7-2	ASSLRAGLVQNQY
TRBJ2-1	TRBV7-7	ASSPAGYNEQF
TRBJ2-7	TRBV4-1	ASSRDSAQSYEQY
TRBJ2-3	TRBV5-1	ASSSGTGDLTDTQY
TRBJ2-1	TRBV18	ASSPMGLDNEQF
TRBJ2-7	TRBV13	ASSHTGQGNHLSYEQY
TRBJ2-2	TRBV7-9	APGSGTGELF
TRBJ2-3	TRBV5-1	ASSLALAGDPDTQY
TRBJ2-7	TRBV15	ATSRDRQGIAYEQY
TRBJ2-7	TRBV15	ATSRGVSGITEQY
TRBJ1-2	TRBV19	ASSIMAQELTYYGYT
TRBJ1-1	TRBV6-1	ASIRQGDTEAF
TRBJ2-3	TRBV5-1	ASKLAGGSDTQY
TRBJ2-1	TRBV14	ASSQRFSGLGEQF
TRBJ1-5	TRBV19	ASSLQGNQPQH
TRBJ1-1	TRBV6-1	ASSEARKGGTEAF
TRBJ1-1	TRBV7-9	ASGTGTVNTEAF
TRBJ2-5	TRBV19	ASSIGLAGSQETQY
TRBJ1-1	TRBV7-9	ASSRGGSPAYEAF
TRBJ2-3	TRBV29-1	SVEASARDTQY
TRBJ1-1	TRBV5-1	ASSSAGGNTEDF
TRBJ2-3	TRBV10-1	ASSESSGDERTQY
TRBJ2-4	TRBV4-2	ASSQEAGAGGNIQY